This T cell receptor (beta chain) was identified in a study of OX40 agonist ivuxolimab in advanced cancers. For the study at large: Given to patients was ivuxolimab, an agonistic anti-OX40 (CD134) antibody.

Sequencing used immunoSEQ multiplex PCR; TCRdb keeps in-frame clones, though not all of them. The sample shows approximately 76,000 clones, 75% to 90% of them seen only once. Study observations and caveats: Both CD4+ and CD8+ T cell populations in blood had undergone clonal expansion by week 6 at 0.1 to 3.0 mg/kg. Among expanded peripheral T cells, antigen specificity went undetermined.

A few counts support this clone. Antigen: not known. Germline V gene sequence: CDR1 MNHEY, CDR2 SVGAGI. This CDR3 has 12 residues. V lost 8 bases to trimming and J lost 9 bases; unmatched junction nucleotides: 8. Specimen: CD4+ or CD8+ T cells sorted from blood, collected in a trial of the OX40 agonist ivuxolimab. The chain uses TRBV6-5 and TRBJ1-1, with 8 bases matching TRBD1. The source of this sequence is an adult with an advanced solid tumor such as melanoma, head and neck, liver or kidney cancer. The DNA of the CDR3 is TGTGCCAGCTTGGGGAGACAGGGGCAAGCTTTCTTT. Protein product: CASLGRQGQAFF.